What follows are 22 T cell receptor beta chains derived from one specimen sequenced in a study of cytomegalovirus exposure and HLA in healthy donors. Researchers ran the PCR with 60 Vbeta and 13 Jbeta primers. The repertoire was sequenced with immunoSEQ multiplex PCR; TCRdb's copy has only in-frame clones and lacks some. Of 180,000 or so clones in the sample, around 74% are singletons; the top ten hold about 2.7%. The sample comprised PBMCs. These receptors were taken from a male donor in good health and CMV-seronegative.

V gene TRBV11-2 combines with J gene TRBJ2-1; a possible D gene is TRBD2 (6 bases). In germline, CDR1 is SGHAT, CDR2 FQNNGV. The CDR3 is 14 residues long. Trimming took 5 bases from V and 8 from J, leaving 16 bases between them. CDR3 nucleotides: TGTGCCAGCAGCCCCGTCTCGGAGGGTGATGAGCAGTTCTTC. It translates to CASSPVSEGDEQFF.

The J gene is TRBJ1-2, the V gene TRBV19; TRBD1 agrees at 10 bases. The CDR3 spans 13 residues. With V trimmed by 4 bases and J by 8 bases, 4 bases remained unmatched. Per germline, CDR1 LNHDA and CDR2 SQIVND (reference sequence). This CDR3 reads CASSTGTGEGYTF. DNA of the CDR3: TGTGCCAGTAGTACCGGGACAGGGGAGGGCTACACCTTC.

This clone was seen a few times. The CDR3 sequence is CASSFIGQGEREGYTF. CDR3 DNA sequence: TGTGCCAGCAGCTTTATAGGACAGGGGGAACGGGAAGGCTACACCTTC. This rearrangement joins TRBV7-9 to TRBJ1-2, with TRBD1 matching 10 bases. Trimming removed 3 bases from V and 8 bases from J; junction bases left unmatched: 12. The CDR3 covers 16 residues. CDR1 SEHNR and CDR2 FQNEAQ come from the germline V gene (reference sequence).

The chain uses TRBV11-2 and TRBJ1-5; 10 bases line up with TRBD1. The CDR3 is 15 amino acids. With 5 bases clipped from V and 2 bases from J, the junction kept 3 bases outside the gene matches. Germline loops: CDR1 SGHAT, CDR2 FQNNGV. CDR3 DNA sequence: TGTGCCAGCAGCCTCGGGACAGGGGGCAATCAGCCCCAGCATTTT. This gives the protein CASSLGTGGNQPQHF.

The chain is built from TRBV30 and TRBJ1-1; TRBD1 might be the D (5 bases). The V end lost 0 bases, the J end lost 1 base, and 9 bases lay between the germline ends. Germline CDR1 is GTSNPN and CDR2 is SVGIG (reference sequence). The CDR3 is 14 residues long. CDR3 nucleotides: TGTGCCTGGAGTGTACTTACAGGGAACACTGAAGCTTTCTTT. It translates to CAWSVLTGNTEAFF.

This chain connects TRBV6-1 to TRBJ2-3; 12 bases map to TRBD1. This CDR3 has 15 amino acids. V lost 5 bases to trimming and J lost 4 bases; unmatched junction nucleotides: 4. Germline values: CDR1 MNHNS, CDR2 SASEGT. CDR3 nucleotides: TGTGCCAGCAGTCGGGACAGGGGGCGCCCAGATACGCAGTATTTT. The encoded protein is CASSRDRGRPDTQYF.

This chain connects TRBV5-1 to TRBJ1-2; TRBD1 agrees at 7 bases. Germline loops: CDR1 SGHRS, CDR2 YFSETQ. The CDR3 spans 16 residues. The V segment lost 4 bases and the J segment 2 bases; nucleotides outside the gene matches: 11. The CDR3 DNA reads TGCGCCAGCAGCCCCCGACCGGGACAGAAAAACTATGGCTACACCTTC. Translating it yields CASSPRPGQKNYGYTF.

This sequence joins TRBV4-1 and TRBJ1-2; TRBD1 aligns across 12 bases. The CDR3 totals 19 residues. The V and J ends lost 2 bases and 4 bases, in that order; junction bases with no gene match: 14. The germline CDR1 and CDR2 sequences are MGHRA and YSYEKL. The CDR3 nucleotides are TGCGCCAGCAGCCAATCTGGCCCGGGACAGGGGGCCCTTGCCTATGGCTACACCTTC. It translates to CASSQSGPGQGALAYGYTF.

The rearrangement links TRBV29-1 to TRBJ1-2, with 7 positions matching TRBD1. With 4 bases clipped from V and 3 bases from J, the junction kept 8 bases outside the gene matches. The CDR3 totals 14 residues. Per germline, CDR1 SQVTM and CDR2 ANQGSEA. Written as DNA, the CDR3 is TGCAGCGTTGGGTTAACAGGGGAGGACTATGGCTACACCTTC. It yields the protein CSVGLTGEDYGYTF.

V and J are TRBV6-1 and TRBJ2-1, with 12 positions matching TRBD2. This CDR3 region has 17 residues. The germline gives CDR1 MNHNS, CDR2 SASEGT. V shed 2 bases, J shed 7 bases, and the junction held 9 bases outside the gene matches. CDR3 in amino acids: CASSEHYGGTSGNEQFF. The CDR3 bases are TGTGCCAGCAGTGAACACTACGGGGGGACTAGCGGGAATGAGCAGTTCTTC.

In nucleotides, the CDR3 is TGTGCCTGGACAGGGGGCGGATTAGAGGAAAAACTGTTTTTT. The encoded protein is CAWTGGGLEEKLFF. The rearrangement uses TRBV30 and TRBJ1-4, with 8 bases matching TRBD1. CDR1 and CDR2 from the germline V gene are GTSNPN and SVGIG (reference sequence). The ends lost 4 bases at V and 8 bases at J; junction bases unmatched: 9. CDR3 length equals 14 residues.

The chain is built from TRBV6-1 and TRBJ2-7; maybe TRBD2 (6 bases). Germline lookup yields CDR1 MNHNS and CDR2 SASEGT. This CDR3 spans 15 amino acids. V dropped 7 bases and J dropped 0 bases, with 16 bases sitting between them. CDR3 amino acids: CASNPAGSRSYEQYF. In DNA, the CDR3 is TGTGCCAGCAACCCAGCGGGCAGCCGCTCCTACGAGCAGTACTTC.

As DNA, the CDR3 is TGTGCCAGCAGCTTGGCCAGGCCCTACAATGAGCAGTTCTTC. Amino acids: CASSLARPYNEQFF. The chain couples TRBV5-6 to TRBJ2-1; no clear D gene. Germline loops: CDR1 SGHDT, CDR2 YYEEEE. CDR3 length: 14 amino acids. Between the trimmed V and J ends, which lost 0 bases and 2 bases, there was a span of 6 bases.

V is TRBV27 and J is TRBJ2-1, with D possibly being TRBD1 (5 bases). Germline-derived CDR1 and CDR2 are MNHEY and SMNVEV (reference sequence). This CDR3 is built from 14 residues. Deletions cut 2 bases from V and 9 bases from J, with 14 bases between. The CDR3 is CASSLRGHLREQFF. In nucleotides, the CDR3 is TGTGCCAGCAGTTTAAGGGGCCACCTACGTGAGCAGTTCTTC.

The V gene is TRBV11-1, the J gene TRBJ1-6, with 7 positions matching TRBD1. CDR3 length: 14 residues. V gave up 4 bases and J gave up 5 bases; unmatched junction bases: 2. Germline V gene data show CDR1 as SGHAT and CDR2 as FQDESV (reference sequence). CDR3 nucleotides: TGTGCCAGCAGCTACAGGGGAAATAATTCACCCCTCCACTTT. Its protein is CASSYRGNNSPLHF.

For the CDR3, the DNA is TGTGCCAGCAGTTACCAGGGTTTGACTGAAGCTTTCTTT. This gives the protein CASSYQGLTEAFF. This chain connects TRBV6-5 to TRBJ1-1, with a possible D match to TRBD1 (5 bases). Trimming cost V 2 bases and J 5 bases, with 9 bases left between them. This CDR3 is 13 amino acids long. Germline CDR1 is MNHEY and CDR2 is SVGAGI.

The chain employs TRBV28 and TRBJ2-1; TRBD2 aligns across 7 bases. Trimming took 7 bases from V and 5 from J; bases not matched to a gene: 20. Germline values: CDR1 MDHEN, CDR2 SYDVKM. CDR3 length: 18 amino acids. CDR3 amino acids: CASNLRRVGEGADNEQFF. In DNA form, the CDR3 reads TGTGCCAGCAACCTCCGTAGGGTGGGGGAGGGAGCAGACAATGAGCAGTTCTTC. Together with reference TRBV28 and TRBJ2-1, the CDR3 gives the full variable domain: DVKVTQSSRYLVKRTGEKVFLECVQDMDHENMFWYRQDPGLGLRLIYFSYDVKMKEKGDIPEGYSVSREKKERFSLILESASTNQTSMYLCASNLRRVGEGADNEQFFGPGTRLTVL.

V gene TRBV6-5 combines with J gene TRBJ1-6; D unresolved. The CDR3 has 14 amino acids. The V end lost 2 bases, the J end lost 9 bases, and 11 bases lay between the germline ends. The V gene's germline CDR1 is MNHEY and CDR2 SVGAGI. The DNA of the CDR3 is TGTGCCAGCAGTTACGTGTCGGGTGCTTCACCCCTCCACTTT. Its protein is CASSYVSGASPLHF.

The chain recombines TRBV10-3 with TRBJ1-5; D unresolved. Germline CDR1 and CDR2: ENHRY and SYGVKD. The CDR3 runs 14 residues. Trimming stripped 8 bases from V and 3 bases from J, with 14 bases between. Here the CDR3 DNA reads TGTGCCATCGGTAAATCGGGTAACAATCAGCCCCAGCATTTT. Its translation: CAIGKSGNNQPQHF.

V is TRBV28 and J is TRBJ1-2, with TRBD1 matching over 10 bases. The junction had 10 bases not matched to a gene; V was cut back by 8 bases and J by 4 bases. Germline CDR1 MDHEN, CDR2 SYDVKM. The CDR3 is 15 residues long. The CDR3 sequence is CASSQWDRGLYGYTF. For the CDR3, the DNA is TGTGCCAGCTCGCAGTGGGACAGGGGCCTCTATGGCTACACCTTC.

The rearrangement uses TRBV30 and TRBJ1-5, with 7 positions matching TRBD1. Germline CDR1 is GTSNPN and CDR2 is SVGIG (reference sequence). This CDR3 comprises 15 residues. With V trimmed by 2 bases and J by 3 bases, 7 bases remained unmatched. CDR3 nucleotides: TGTGCCTGGAGTCAACAGGGGCGGCCCAATCAGCCCCAGCATTTT. Its protein product is CAWSQQGRPNQPQHF.

This chain connects TRBV6-5 to TRBJ2-7, with 7 bases matching TRBD1. The CDR3 is 13 residues long. The V gene end was trimmed by 6 bases and the J gene end by 2 bases; junction bases not matched to a gene: 4. Germline V gene sequence: CDR1 MNHEY, CDR2 SVGAGI. The CDR3 DNA reads as TGTGCCAGCAGCCTCGACAGGGCCTACGAGCAGTACTTC. Protein sequence: CASSLDRAYEQYF.